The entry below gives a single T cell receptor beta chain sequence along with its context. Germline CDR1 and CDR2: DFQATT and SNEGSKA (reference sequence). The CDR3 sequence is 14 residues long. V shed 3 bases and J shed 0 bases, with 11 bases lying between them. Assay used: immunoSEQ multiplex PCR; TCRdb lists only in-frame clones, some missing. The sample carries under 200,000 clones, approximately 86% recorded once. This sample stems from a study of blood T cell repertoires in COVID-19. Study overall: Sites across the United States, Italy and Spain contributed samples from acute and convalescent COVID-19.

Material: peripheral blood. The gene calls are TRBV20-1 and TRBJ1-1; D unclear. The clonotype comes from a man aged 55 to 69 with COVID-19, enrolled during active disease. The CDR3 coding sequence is TGCAGTGCTAGTGGAGGGAATCTGAACACTGAAGCTTTCTTT. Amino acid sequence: CSASGGNLNTEAFF.